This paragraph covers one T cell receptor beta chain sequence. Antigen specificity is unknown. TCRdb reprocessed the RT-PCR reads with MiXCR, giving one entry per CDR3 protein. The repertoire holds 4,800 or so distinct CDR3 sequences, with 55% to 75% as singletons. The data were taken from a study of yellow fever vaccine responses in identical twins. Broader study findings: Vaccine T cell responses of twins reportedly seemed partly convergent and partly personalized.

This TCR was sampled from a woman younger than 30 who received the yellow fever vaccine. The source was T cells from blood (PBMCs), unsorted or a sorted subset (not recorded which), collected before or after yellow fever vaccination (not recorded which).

CDR3 region: CASSLVVGFTDTQYF. The CDR3 bases are TGTGCCAGCAGCTTAGTTGTGGGATTCACAGATACGCAGTATTTT. J is TRBJ2-3 and V is TRBV11-1; D gene uncertain. V lost 1 base and J lost 2, with 10 bases in between. Germline values: CDR1 SGHAT, CDR2 FQDESV (reference sequence). CDR3 length: 15 residues. The whole variable domain, filled in from reference TRBV11-1 and TRBJ2-3, reads EAEVAQSPRYKITEKSQAVAFWCDPISGHATLYWYRQILGQGPELLVQFQDESVVDDSQLPKDRFSAERLKGVDSTLKIQPAELGDSAMYLCASSLVVGFTDTQYFGPGTRLTVL.